This T cell receptor (beta chain) is drawn from a study of technical replicates of blood from several donors. Repertoires were generated with immunoSEQ multiplex PCR, while TCRdb's copy carries only in-frame clones and drops some. The sample shows 68,000 or so clones, around nine tenths of them seen only once. From germline, CDR1 is SGDLS and CDR2 YYNGEE. Trimming took off 6 bases at V and 5 bases at J, with 20 bases between the two ends. The CDR3 has 15 amino acids. The chain joins TRBV9 to TRBJ2-5, with D maybe TRBD2 (6 bases). Input material: T cells isolated from PBMCs. This TCR came from a human donor in good health. Here the CDR3 reads CASNRLEGIRETQYF. CDR3 bases: TGTGCCAGCAACCGACTGGAGGGTATTAGGGAGACCCAGTACTTC.